Listed below are T cell receptor beta chains from one sample, sequenced in a study of PD-1 blockade in mismatch repair-deficient tumors. Sequenced by immunoSEQ multiplex PCR; TCRdb stores in-frame clones only, minus some. Of approximately 22,000 clones listed, almost 85% were seen once; the top ten hold 17%. The sequencing used peripheral blood, collected 2 weeks after starting pembrolizumab. Receptor source: an adult with mismatch repair-deficient cancer. Each CDR3 is given with its conserved first and last residue. The order of the fields is J gene, V gene, clone size, D gene, CDR3 protein, CDR3 DNA. D genes are given only for firm matches. Clone size is given for some rows only: seen once, a few or many times, or a class if the clone is expanded.

TRBJ2-2 | TRBV19 | . | . | CASSISGPNTGELFF | TGTGCCAGTAGTATTTCGGGGCCGAACACCGGGGAGCTGTTTTTT
TRBJ2-5 | TRBV7-6 | . | . | CASSLVSETQYF | TGTGCCAGCAGCTTAGTGTCAGAGACCCAGTACTTC
TRBJ2-1 | TRBV4-2 | . | . | CASSQAPLEGDEQFF | TGTGCCAGCAGCCAAGCCCCGTTGGAGGGAGATGAGCAGTTCTTC
TRBJ2-3 | TRBV2 | . | TRBD1 | CASREGSRDRSTDTQYF | TGTGCCAGCAGGGAAGGGTCGAGGGACAGGAGCACAGATACGCAGTATTTT
TRBJ2-6 | TRBV9 | . | . | CASSVADSRNSGANVLTF | TGTGCCAGCAGCGTAGCGGACAGCCGAAACTCTGGGGCCAACGTCCTGACTTTC
TRBJ1-2 | TRBV29-1 | . | . | CSVEDGANYGYTF | TGCAGCGTTGAAGATGGCGCTAACTATGGCTACACCTTC
TRBJ2-3 | TRBV23-1 | . | . | CASSQFSAISTDTQYF | TGCGCCAGCAGTCAATTTTCGGCAATTAGCACAGATACGCAGTATTTT
TRBJ1-2 | TRBV19 | few | . | CASTLRGTYGYTF | TGTGCCAGTACCCTGCGGGGGACCTATGGCTACACCTTC
TRBJ2-5 | TRBV10-1 | . | . | CASSQADSKETQYF | TGCGCCAGCAGTCAGGCGGACTCGAAGGAGACCCAGTACTTC
TRBJ2-1 | TRBV4-3 | . | . | CASSQDGGANEQFF | TGCGCCAGCAGCCAAGACGGCGGTGCCAATGAGCAGTTCTTC
TRBJ2-7 | TRBV27 | . | . | CASSYSSGVEQYF | TGTGCCAGCAGTTACTCATCAGGGGTCGAGCAGTACTTC
TRBJ2-7 | TRBV6-1 | . | . | CASTGTVSSYEQYF | TGTGCCAGCACCGGGACGGTAAGCTCCTACGAGCAGTACTTC
TRBJ1-4 | TRBV2 | . | TRBD1 | CASSGDRGWEKLFF | TGTGCCAGCAGTGGAGACAGGGGATGGGAAAAACTGTTTTTT
TRBJ2-2 | TRBV30 | . | TRBD1 | CAWSVQGTGELFF | TGTGCCTGGAGTGTACAGGGGACCGGGGAGCTGTTTTTT
TRBJ2-1 | TRBV4-1 | . | TRBD2 | CASSQALAGSYNEQFF | TGCGCCAGCAGCCAAGCACTAGCGGGATCCTACAATGAGCAGTTCTTC
TRBJ1-2 | TRBV4-1 | . | . | CASSQGPNYGYTF | TGCGCCAGCAGCCAAGGACCAAACTATGGCTACACCTTC
TRBJ2-3 | TRBV12-2 | . | . | CASRLGSRWPSTDTQYF | TGTGCAAGTCGCTTAGGGTCGCGGTGGCCTAGCACAGATACGCAGTATTTT
TRBJ2-1 | TRBV18 | . | TRBD2 | CASSPGTSKVHEQFF | TGTGCCAGCTCACCAGGGACTAGCAAAGTTCATGAGCAGTTCTTC
TRBJ2-5 | TRBV6-1 | few | TRBD2 | CASSEASGSSETQYF | TGTGCCAGCAGTGAAGCTAGCGGGAGCTCTGAGACCCAGTACTTC
TRBJ1-2 | TRBV6-5 | . | . | CASRDPSFYGYTF | TGTGCCAGCAGGGACCCTTCTTTCTATGGCTACACCTTC
TRBJ2-7 | TRBV11-2 | . | . | CASSLIITDWAPTGSQYF | TGTGCCAGCAGCTTAATTATAACGGACTGGGCACCTACTGGATCGCAGTACTTC
TRBJ2-6 | TRBV11-3 | . | . | CASSLNGVGQRNSGANVLTF | TGTGCCAGCAGCTTAAACGGAGTAGGACAGCGGAACTCTGGGGCCAACGTCCTGACTTTC
TRBJ2-7 | TRBV6-1 | . | TRBD2 | CASGREVGYEQYF | TGTGCCAGCGGGAGGGAGGTTGGCTACGAGCAGTACTTC
TRBJ2-1 | TRBV6-1 | . | TRBD1 | CANRDSLNNEQFF | TGTGCCAACCGGGACAGCCTTAACAATGAGCAGTTCTTC
TRBJ1-2 | TRBV5-4 | once | . | CASSLYNGRLNYGYTF | TGTGCCAGCAGCTTGTATAACGGTCGCTTAAACTATGGCTACACCTTC
TRBJ1-1 | TRBV5-6 | few | . | CASSRRQGNTEAFF | TGTGCCAGCAGTAGAAGGCAGGGTAACACTGAAGCTTTCTTT
TRBJ2-2 | TRBV25-1 | . | TRBD1 | CASSEGTGDTGELFF | TGTGCCAGCAGTGAAGGGACAGGGGACACCGGGGAGCTGTTTTTT
TRBJ1-1 | TRBV7-9 | once | . | CASSLLQNTEAFF | TGTGCCAGCAGCTTACTCCAGAACACTGAAGCTTTCTTT
TRBJ2-7 | TRBV5-4 | . | . | CASSSWGISDEQYF | TGTGCCAGCAGCTCCTGGGGTATATCGGACGAGCAGTACTTC
TRBJ2-5 | TRBV7-6 | . | TRBD2 | CASSRPPLAGGETQYF | TGTGCCAGCAGTCGTCCCCCCCTAGCGGGAGGGGAGACCCAGTACTTC
TRBJ2-5 | TRBV5-5 | . | TRBD2 | CASRFLAAPETQYF | TGTGCCAGCAGGTTCCTAGCGGCCCCAGAGACCCAGTACTTC
TRBJ1-5 | TRBV5-3 | . | . | CARSPPKPRTRDSNQPQHF | TGTGCCAGAAGCCCACCGAAACCTAGGACGAGGGATAGCAATCAGCCCCAGCATTTT
TRBJ2-2 | TRBV11-2 | . | TRBD1 | CASSSRQGDTGELFF | TGTGCCAGCAGCTCCCGACAGGGGGACACCGGGGAGCTGTTTTTT